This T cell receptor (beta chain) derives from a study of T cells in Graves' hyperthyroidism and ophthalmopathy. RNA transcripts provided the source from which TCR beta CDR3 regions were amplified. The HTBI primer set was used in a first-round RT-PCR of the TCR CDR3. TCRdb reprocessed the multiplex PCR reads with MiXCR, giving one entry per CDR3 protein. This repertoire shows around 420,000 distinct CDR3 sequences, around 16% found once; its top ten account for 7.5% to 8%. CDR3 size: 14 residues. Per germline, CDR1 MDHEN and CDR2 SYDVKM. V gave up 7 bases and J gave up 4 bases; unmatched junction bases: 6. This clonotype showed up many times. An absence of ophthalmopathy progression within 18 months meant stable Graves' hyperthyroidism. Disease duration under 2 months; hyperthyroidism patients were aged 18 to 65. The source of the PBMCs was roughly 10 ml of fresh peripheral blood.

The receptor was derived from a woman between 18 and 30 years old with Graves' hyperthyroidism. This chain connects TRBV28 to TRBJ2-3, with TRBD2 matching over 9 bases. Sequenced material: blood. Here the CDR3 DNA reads TGTGCCAGCAAAGTAGGCGGGGGGGCAGATACGCAGTATTTT. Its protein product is CASKVGGGADTQYF.